The 9 T cell receptor beta chains below come from one sample, sequenced in a study of post-analysis software for immune sequencing data. Tagging with unique molecular identifiers was a feature of the TCR beta cDNA libraries. MiXCR, applied by TCRdb to the PCR reads, yields one record per CDR3 protein. This sample has fewer than 900,000 distinct CDR3 sequences, with about 45% found just once. Their antigens are not known. The study, taken as a whole, reports: There were several TRBV segments more frequent in patients than controls, and TRBV5-6, TRBV5-1 and TRBV20-1 were among them.

Sequenced material: blood. These receptor sequences come from a girl aged 10-17 years with multiple sclerosis.

The CDR3 DNA sequence: TGTGCCAGCAGCCCCGTCTGGCGGGGAGACAATGAGCAGTTCTTC. Residues: CASSPVWRGDNEQFF. The gene calls are TRBV7-3 and TRBJ2-1; perhaps TRBD2 as D (6 bases). The germline CDR1 and CDR2 sequences are SGHTA and FQGTGA. V was clipped by 5 bases and J by 5 bases, with 16 bases between them. This CDR3 is 15 amino acids long.

This chain uses TRBV7-8 with TRBJ2-5; D may be TRBD1 (5 bases). Per germline, CDR1 SGHVS and CDR2 FQNEAQ. The V and J ends lost 1 base and 1 base respectively, with 10 bases between them. CDR3 size: 15 residues. CDR3 bases: TGTGCCAGCAGCTTAGTTAGGACAAGCCAAGAGACCCAGTACTTC. Its translation is CASSLVRTSQETQYF.

This clonotype was found a few times. This chain links TRBV7-2 with TRBJ1-4; 7 bases agree with TRBD1. The germline V gene has CDR1 SGHTA and CDR2 FQGNSA. This CDR3 comprises 14 residues. Unmatched junction bases numbered 7, after V lost 5 bases and J lost 7 bases. CDR3 residues: CASSLRGLGEKLFF. The CDR3 nucleotides are TGTGCCAGCAGCCTGAGGGGGCTCGGTGAAAAACTGTTTTTT.

This sequence joins TRBV29-1 and TRBJ2-5; unclear D gene. Looked up from germline, CDR1 is SQVTM and CDR2 is ANQGSEA. The CDR3 has 12 residues. V lost 5 bases, J lost 0 bases, and 7 bases lay in between. CDR3 in amino acids: CSVHGYQETQYF. The CDR3 bases are TGCAGCGTTCACGGGTACCAAGAGACCCAGTACTTC.

This clonotype occurred a few times. The rearrangement joins TRBV20-1 to TRBJ2-7; D perhaps matches TRBD2 (5 bases). The CDR3 spans 14 residues. Trimming shortened V by 4 bases and J by 0 bases, and 13 bases separated the two germline ends. Germline values: CDR1 DFQATT, CDR2 SNEGSKA (reference sequence). This CDR3 reads CSAIAQQHSYEQYF. As DNA, the CDR3 is TGCAGTGCTATAGCGCAGCAGCACTCCTACGAGCAGTACTTC.

The V call is TRBV7-9, the J call TRBJ2-4; D is undetermined. Germline CDR1 reads SEHNR; CDR2 reads FQNEAQ (reference sequence). The CDR3 contains 16 residues. V was trimmed by 4 bases and J by 3 bases, leaving 16 bases between them. The CDR3 sequence is CASSSTTGFGKNIQYF. The CDR3 nucleotides are TGTGCCAGCAGCTCAACTACGGGCTTTGGCAAAAACATTCAGTACTTC.

The chain couples TRBV7-2 to TRBJ2-7, with D perhaps assigned TRBD1 or TRBD2 (6 bases each). With 5 bases removed from V and 4 bases from J, the gap between germline ends came to 15 bases. The CDR3 consists of 14 residues. Germline V gene sequence: CDR1 SGHTA, CDR2 FQGNSA. The CDR3 protein is CASSTSQGGYEQYF. CDR3 DNA: TGTGCCAGCAGCACAAGCCAAGGGGGGTACGAGCAGTACTTC.

This clonotype was seen a handful of times. This chain uses TRBV6-1 with TRBJ2-7; D ambiguous. The CDR3 runs to 15 residues. Germline V gene sequence: CDR1 MNHNS, CDR2 SASEGT. V was trimmed by 1 base and J by 1 base, leaving 11 bases between them. The CDR3 sequence is CASSEGTAKSYEQYF. In nucleotides, the CDR3 is TGTGCCAGCAGTGAAGGAACGGCAAAATCCTACGAGCAGTACTTC.

This sequence joins TRBV12-3 or TRBV12-4 and TRBJ1-6; D is perhaps TRBD1 (6 bases). V gave up 6 bases and J gave up 6 bases, with 12 bases separating them. This CDR3 is 14 amino acids long. The CDR3 DNA sequence: TGTGCCAGCAGCTACGGGGGCGGTAATTCACCCCTCCACTTT. Translating it yields CASSYGGGNSPLHF.